These 24 T cell receptor beta chains were all obtained from the same sample, sequenced in a study of beta chain features in type 1 diabetes. Antigen specificity for these receptors is unknown. Findings of the study overall: TCRB CDR3s were moderately but significantly shorter in Type 1 diabetes patients in all four CD4+ subsets.

The authors reverse transcribed all of the isolated RNA, so sequencing captured expressed TCRB transcripts. Method: immunoSEQ multiplex PCR; TCRdb's copy keeps in-frame clones and lacks some. Among about 640,000 clones listed, over 10% were seen once. Material for sequencing was naive CD4+ T cells from blood. The receptors here all came from a young man with type 1 diabetes.

The CDR3 coding sequence is TGCGCCAGCAGCTTGGTAGGGACGGGAAATTCACCCCTCCACTTT. Translated: CASSLVGTGNSPLHF. This chain links TRBV5-1 with TRBJ1-6, with D perhaps TRBD1 (5 bases). Germline assignment: CDR1 SGHRS and CDR2 YFSETQ. This CDR3 comprises 15 residues. V was clipped by 0 bases and J by 7 bases, with 11 bases between them.

V gene TRBV10-3 combines with J gene TRBJ1-1; maybe TRBD1 (5 bases). The V gene's germline CDR1 is ENHRY and CDR2 SYGVKD. The CDR3 totals 14 residues. The ends were cut back, 2 bases at V and 0 bases at J, with 7 bases in the middle. The CDR3 protein is CAISETGMNTEAFF. The CDR3, as DNA: TGTGCCATCAGTGAGACAGGCATGAACACTGAAGCTTTCTTT.

The rearrangement links TRBV18 to TRBJ2-2; a possible D gene is TRBD1 (6 bases). V was pared by 0 bases and J by 6 bases, with 11 bases between. The germline CDR1 and CDR2 sequences are KGHSH and LQKENI. This CDR3 has 15 amino acids. CDR3: CASSPPGADSGELFF. The CDR3 DNA sequence: TGTGCCAGCTCACCACCGGGGGCTGATTCCGGGGAGCTGTTTTTT. The full variable domain, rest sourced from reference TRBV18 and TRBJ2-2, is NAGVMQNPRHLVRRRGQEARLRCSPMKGHSHVYWYRQLPEEGLKFMVYLQKENIIDESGMPKERFSAEFPKEGPSILRIQQVVRGDSAAYFCASSPPGADSGELFFGEGSRLTVL.

The CDR3 loop reads CASSWTSGGPQETQYF. CDR3 sequence (DNA): TGTGCCAGCAGTTGGACTAGCGGGGGACCTCAAGAGACCCAGTACTTC. The rearrangement uses TRBV6-5 and TRBJ2-5; 13 nucleotides agree with TRBD2. The germline V gene encodes CDR1 MNHEY and CDR2 SVGAGI. This CDR3 spans 16 amino acids. Unmatched junction bases numbered 4, after V lost 4 bases and J lost 2 bases.

V usage is TRBV5-1 and J usage is TRBJ1-1, with no clear D. V gave up 0 bases and J gave up 1 base, with 10 bases separating them. CDR1 is SGHRS and CDR2 is YFSETQ in the germline V gene. The CDR3 is 15 amino acids. The CDR3 DNA reads TGCGCCAGCAGCTTGGTGTCGGCAGCGAACACTGAAGCTTTCTTT. Its protein product is CASSLVSAANTEAFF.

To note about this clone: Other DNA sequences of this sample code for an identical CDR3. The chain is built from TRBV5-1 and TRBJ2-7; the match to TRBD1 covers 7 bases. CDR1 and CDR2 (germline): SGHRS, YFSETQ. The CDR3 sequence is 14 residues long. After removal of 3 bases from V and 1 base from J, the junction contained 4 bases not matched to a gene. CDR3 coding DNA: TGCGCCAGCAGCTCGCAGGGGGATTCCTACGAGCAGTACTTC. Protein: CASSSQGDSYEQYF.

Of note for this clone: Within the sample, other DNA sequences also encode this same CDR3. This chain links TRBV18 with TRBJ2-5; D ambiguous. With 6 bases removed from V and 1 base from J, the gap between germline ends came to 9 bases. The germline V gene encodes CDR1 KGHSH and CDR2 LQKENI. The CDR3 has 13 residues. CDR3 bases: TGTGCCAGCTCGCCTCGGTCCCAAGAGACCCAGTACTTC. As protein: CASSPRSQETQYF.

This clone was recorded a few times. The chain employs TRBV27 and TRBJ2-4; the D gene is possibly TRBD1 (6 bases). The germline V gene has CDR1 MNHEY and CDR2 SMNVEV (reference sequence). This CDR3 comprises 18 residues. The V gene lost 0 bases and the J gene lost 0 bases, with 15 bases spanning the gap. The CDR3 nucleotides are TGTGCCAGCAGTTTATCGATAACCAGGGGATTAGCCAAAAACATTCAGTACTTC. This translates into CASSLSITRGLAKNIQYF.

In this sample, this clone turned up a few times. This sequence joins TRBV5-1 and TRBJ2-3; 7 positions agree with TRBD2. Germline values: CDR1 SGHRS, CDR2 YFSETQ. The CDR3 has 19 amino acids. Trimming took 0 bases from V and 2 from J; bases not matched to a gene: 15. The CDR3 bases are TGCGCCAGCAGCTTGGATACTACCGGGATAGCGGGTAACACAGATACGCAGTATTTT. Translating gives CASSLDTTGIAGNTDTQYF.

This clone was counted only a few times. The J gene is TRBJ2-7, the V gene TRBV6-6, with D possibly being TRBD1 (5 bases). V was trimmed by 0 bases and J by 2 bases, leaving 11 bases between them. Germline-derived CDR1 and CDR2 are MNHNY and SVGAGI (reference sequence). The CDR3 contains 15 residues. The CDR3 sequence is CASSYSSQGTYEQYF. CDR3 DNA sequence: TGTGCCAGCAGTTACTCGTCTCAGGGTACCTACGAGCAGTACTTC.

There are a few counts of this clone. The genes are TRBV5-1 and TRBJ2-3; 8 nucleotides agree with TRBD2. The germline CDR1 and CDR2 sequences are SGHRS and YFSETQ. CDR3 length equals 17 residues. The V and J ends lost 0 bases and 3 bases, in that order; junction bases with no gene match: 9. The CDR3 spells CASSLEVSGGFTDTQYF. CDR3 DNA: TGCGCCAGCAGCTTGGAAGTGAGCGGGGGTTTTACAGATACGCAGTATTTT.

This clone was detected only a few times. The CDR3 spells CAWSVRGQGSLQPQHF. The CDR3 nucleotides are TGTGCCTGGAGTGTAAGGGGACAGGGATCATTGCAGCCCCAGCATTTT. J is TRBJ1-5 and V is TRBV30; 9 bases agree with TRBD1. The trim removed 0 bases at V and 7 bases at J, leaving 10 bases unmatched. The CDR3 runs to 16 residues. Germline loops: CDR1 GTSNPN, CDR2 SVGIG (reference sequence). Using reference TRBV30 and TRBJ1-5 for the parts outside the CDR3, the full variable domain is SQTIHQWPATLVQPVGSPLSLECTVEGTSNPNLYWYRQAAGRGLQLLFYSVGIGQISSEVPQNLSASRPQDRQFILSSKKLLLSDSGFYLCAWSVRGQGSLQPQHFGDGTRLSIL.

The rearrangement uses TRBV7-2 and TRBJ2-7; tentatively, D is TRBD2 (6 bases). The V and J ends lost 3 bases and 2 bases respectively, with 14 bases between them. This CDR3 has 15 residues. CDR1 is SGHTA and CDR2 is FQGNSA in the germline V gene. The CDR3 loop is CASSFRVAETYEQYF. The DNA of the CDR3 is TGTGCCAGCAGCTTTCGGGTAGCGGAGACCTACGAGCAGTACTTC.

This clone appeared a few times. Distinct nucleotide sequences in the sample also encode this CDR3. This chain joins TRBV5-1 and TRBJ2-3; D gene ambiguous. CDR3 size: 14 residues. Trimming removed 3 bases at V and 2 bases at J, with 10 bases between. CDR1 SGHRS and CDR2 YFSETQ come from the germline V gene. CDR3 region: CASSSGTITDTQYF. The DNA for the CDR3 is TGCGCCAGCAGCTCAGGCACCATCACAGATACGCAGTATTTT.

V and J are TRBV19 and TRBJ2-7; no definite D call. The CDR3 totals 13 residues. Trimming shortened V by 0 bases and J by 3 bases, and 6 bases separated the two germline ends. Germline loops: CDR1 LNHDA, CDR2 SQIVND (reference sequence). The CDR3 loop is CASSIERNYEQYF. CDR3 DNA sequence: TGTGCCAGTAGTATAGAACGCAACTACGAGCAGTACTTC.

The CDR3 reads CASSLRWNTEAFF. The CDR3 DNA reads TGTGCCAGCAGCCTTCGTTGGAACACTGAAGCTTTCTTT. V and J are TRBV7-2 and TRBJ1-1; no clear D gene. The V end lost 5 bases, the J end lost 1 base, and 8 bases lay between the germline ends. CDR1 is SGHTA and CDR2 is FQGNSA in the germline V gene. The CDR3 runs 13 residues.

This clone has just a few counts. The chain recombines TRBV7-2 with TRBJ1-3; D perhaps matches TRBD1 (6 bases). Germline V gene data show CDR1 as SGHTA and CDR2 as FQGNSA. Deletions cut 1 base from V and 4 bases from J, with 14 bases between. The CDR3 has 16 residues. CDR3 sequence (DNA): TGTGCCAGCAGCTTAGTCCCTTCGGACAGAGGAAACACCATATATTTT. As protein: CASSLVPSDRGNTIYF.

This clone was counted between two and nine times. The V and J genes are TRBV27 and TRBJ2-1; TRBD1 agrees at 7 bases. CDR3 length equals 17 residues. V lost 6 bases and J lost 2; bases outside the gene matches: 13. CDR1 and CDR2 (germline): MNHEY, SMNVEV (reference sequence). As DNA, the CDR3 is TGTGCCAGCAGCTCACCCGGGACAGCAACCACCTACAATGAGCAGTTCTTC. It codes for CASSSPGTATTYNEQFF.

A word on this clone: At one of its ends the junction is not consistent with the germline gene, which may arise from a read error. The chain is built from TRBV2 and TRBJ1-6; D gene uncertain. The CDR3 sequence is 13 residues long. Germline V gene sequence: CDR1 SNHLY, CDR2 FYNNEI. The CDR3 nucleotides are TGCGCTGGAACGGAGGACTATAATTCACCCCTCCACTTT. This sequence encodes CAGTEDYNSPLHF.

The V call is TRBV18, the J call TRBJ2-3; D unclear. In germline, CDR1 is KGHSH, CDR2 LQKENI. The CDR3 contains 16 residues. Trimming took 0 bases from V and 5 from J, leaving 15 bases between them. The CDR3 nucleotides read TGTGCCAGCTCACCACCGGTTAGGCAGGCCGAAGATACGCAGTATTTT. Amino acid sequence: CASSPPVRQAEDTQYF.

J is TRBJ2-2 and V is TRBV11-2, with D maybe TRBD1 (5 bases). The V end lost 3 bases, the J end lost 5 bases, and 7 bases lay between the germline ends. Germline V CDR1 and CDR2: SGHAT, FQNNGV. The CDR3 has 13 amino acids. The CDR3 sequence is CASSLQGTGELFF. The DNA for the CDR3 is TGTGCCAGCAGCTTGCAGGGTACCGGGGAGCTGTTTTTT.

About this clone: Because it lacks the conserved phenylalanine or tryptophan at the end, this CDR3 is likely a read error. The DNA is left out, because the CDR3 cannot be placed on it with certainty; the CDR3 is given as TCRdb lists it. The chain joins TRBV29-1 to TRBJ1-1; the table's D gene call, TRBD1, was not cross checked with the DNA. CDR1 and CDR2 (germline): SQVTM, ANQGSEA. The CDR3 is 8 amino acids long, termini counted. The CDR3 spells CSVESGPL.

As for this clone: The sample contains more than one DNA sequence encoding this CDR3. The chain combines TRBV5-1 with TRBJ2-7; 8 positions agree with TRBD1. Germline CDR1 reads SGHRS; CDR2 reads YFSETQ. This CDR3 is built from 13 residues. Trimming removed 3 bases from V and 2 bases from J; junction bases left unmatched: 1. The CDR3 DNA reads as TGCGCCAGCAGCTCGACAGGGGCCTACGAGCAGTACTTC. Translation gives CASSSTGAYEQYF.

About this clone: At the DNA level, this CDR3 is encoded by other sequences in the same sample as well. For the CDR3, the DNA is TGTGCCAGCAGCAGCTCCTATAATTCACCCCTCCACTTT. Translating gives CASSSSYNSPLHF. V gene TRBV5-6 combines with J gene TRBJ1-6; D gene ambiguous. The CDR3 is 13 residues long. The germline gives CDR1 SGHDT, CDR2 YYEEEE. V gave up 4 bases and J gave up 0 bases, with 2 bases separating them.